The 14 T cell receptor beta chains presented below share a single source sample, sequenced in a study of regulatory T cells in long-lasting Graves disease. Documented time point: newly diagnosed GD, antithyroid drugs for less than 3 months. Extracted RNA from PBMCs served as the source of the TCR library. Arm-PCR with iRepertoire HTBI primers amplified the CDR3 regions for these TCR beta libraries. TCRdb used MiXCR to reprocess the multiplex PCR reads, holding one entry per CDR3 protein. The top ten hold around a quarter of the sample, which has around 480,000 distinct CDR3 sequences, roughly a sixth seen once. The same sample was also studied in work on T cells in Graves' hyperthyroidism and ophthalmopathy.

This specimen consisted of peripheral blood mononuclear cells (PBMCs), obtained at new diagnosis, from a patient treated with antithyroid drugs. The receptors derive from a woman aged 35-65 years with Graves disease.

This clonotype was picked up many times. The rearrangement joins TRBV20-1 to TRBJ1-2; 9 bases align to TRBD1. Germline CDR1 is DFQATT and CDR2 is SNEGSKA (reference sequence). The CDR3 is 13 residues long. The J segment lost 2 bases and the V segment lost 6 bases, leaving 4 bases of the junction unmatched. CDR3 bases: TGCAGTGCCCTGGGACAGGGCAACTATGGCTACACCTTC. It codes for CSALGQGNYGYTF.

This clonotype was seen at least ten times. The chain has TRBV13 and TRBJ2-7; 7 bases match TRBD2. Trimming took 4 bases from V and 0 from J; bases not matched to a gene: 3. Germline CDR1 and CDR2: PRHDT and FYEKMQ (reference sequence). The CDR3 is made up of 14 amino acids. The CDR3 here is CASSSGLDSYEQYF. In DNA form, the CDR3 reads TGTGCCAGCAGCTCCGGACTAGACTCCTACGAGCAGTACTTC.

Only one count was recorded for this clonotype. The chain combines TRBV6-1 with TRBJ2-7; TRBD1 aligns across 12 bases. CDR1 MNHNS and CDR2 SASEGT come from the germline V gene. The CDR3 spans 16 residues. With 6 bases clipped from V and 2 bases from J, the junction kept 8 bases outside the gene matches. In DNA, the CDR3 is TGTGCCAGCAGCTCCTCCGGGACAGGGGGCACCTACGAGCAGTACTTC. Protein sequence: CASSSSGTGGTYEQYF.

The V gene is TRBV12-5, the J gene TRBJ2-1; 13 nucleotides line up with TRBD2. The CDR3 loop spans 13 amino acids. The germline CDR1 and CDR2 sequences are LGHNT and FRNRAP. The DNA for the CDR3 is TGTGCAACGGGACTAGCGGGGCCTAATGAGCAGTTCTTC. Translating it yields CATGLAGPNEQFF.

This clonotype has more than one count but fewer than ten. The gene calls are TRBV25-1 and TRBJ2-2; D remains ambiguous. The CDR3 has 13 residues. The V gene lost 4 bases and the J gene lost 5 bases, with 8 bases spanning the gap. Germline CDR1 reads MGHDK; CDR2 reads SYGVNS. The CDR3: CASSGTSTGELFF. In nucleotides, the CDR3 is TGTGCCAGCAGTGGAACGTCTACCGGGGAGCTGTTTTTT.

This clonotype has a count of ten or more. This chain joins TRBV6-1 and TRBJ1-1; D unclear. Germline assignment: CDR1 MNHNS and CDR2 SASEGT. This CDR3 has 15 residues. V lost 4 bases and J 0 bases, leaving 12 bases between the germline ends. For the CDR3, the DNA is TGTGCCAGCAGTGGCCAGGACGGAATGAACACTGAAGCTTTCTTT. Encoded protein: CASSGQDGMNTEAFF.

This clonotype was recorded many times. This chain joins TRBV11-1 and TRBJ2-5; D might be TRBD2 (6 bases). This CDR3 comprises 12 residues. From germline, CDR1 is SGHAT and CDR2 FQDESV (reference sequence). The V end was cut by 5 bases, the J end by 5 bases, with 9 bases between. The CDR3 protein is CASSRERETQYF. The CDR3 bases are TGTGCCAGCAGCCGGGAGCGGGAGACCCAGTACTTC.

This clonotype was counted between two and nine times. The genes are TRBV10-2 and TRBJ2-2; either TRBD1 or TRBD2 may supply D (5 bases each). V lost 6 bases to trimming and J lost 4 bases, with 12 bases between them. There are 14 residues in the CDR3. Germline CDR1 and CDR2: WSHSY and SAAADI. CDR3 sequence (DNA): TGCGCCAGCAGCGGGGCGGGCTTCACCGGGGAGCTGTTTTTT. It yields the protein CASSGAGFTGELFF.

This clonotype was counted only a few times. V and J are TRBV10-3 and TRBJ2-1; unclear D gene. The CDR3 runs 14 residues. Trimming left V 3 bases short and J 8 bases short, with 14 bases between. Germline V CDR1 and CDR2: ENHRY, SYGVKD. CDR3 residues: CAISDRVAIDEQFF. CDR3 nucleotides: TGTGCCATCAGTGACCGCGTAGCAATCGATGAGCAGTTCTTC.

The chain is built from TRBV5-1 and TRBJ2-5, with D perhaps TRBD1 (6 bases). Trimming took off 0 bases at V and 3 bases at J, with 9 bases between the two ends. The CDR3 has 14 residues. Germline assignment: CDR1 SGHRS and CDR2 YFSETQ. CDR3 region: CASSLENREETQYF. The CDR3 DNA sequence: TGCGCCAGCAGCTTGGAAAACAGGGAAGAGACCCAGTACTTC.

This clonotype has just a few counts. This chain links TRBV7-2 with TRBJ2-5, with 9 nucleotides matching TRBD1. This CDR3 has 19 amino acids. Germline loops: CDR1 SGHTA, CDR2 FQGNSA. V dropped 1 base and J dropped 5; count of bases not matched to a gene: 17. DNA for the CDR3: TGTGCCAGCAGCTTAGAAGGGACCGGGACAGGGAACCTTTCGGAGACCCAGTACTTC. Encoded protein: CASSLEGTGTGNLSETQYF.

This clonotype was recorded many times. The V and J genes are TRBV2 and TRBJ2-1, with TRBD1 as a possible D gene (5 bases). There are 14 residues in the CDR3. V lost 1 base, J lost 2 bases, and 6 bases lay in between. Germline CDR1 and CDR2: SNHLY and FYNNEI. CDR3 sequence: CASSEGGTYNEQFF. Here the CDR3 DNA reads TGTGCCAGCAGTGAAGGGGGCACCTACAATGAGCAGTTCTTC.

This clonotype was found a few times. A much larger clone differs from this one at a single base, so this may be a read error. The V call is TRBV2, the J call TRBJ2-2, with D possibly being TRBD1 or TRBD2 (5 bases each). The CDR3 length is 13 residues. The germline V gene encodes CDR1 SNHLY and CDR2 FYNNEI. CDR3 bases: TGTACCAGCACGGGACGCGCCACCGGGGAGCTGTTTTTT. Its translation: CTSTGRATGELFF.

This clonotype has a count of ten or more. The V and J genes are TRBV11-2 and TRBJ2-5; TRBD2 agrees at 9 bases. This CDR3 has 13 residues. The junction had 4 bases not matched to a gene; V was cut back by 6 bases and J by 5 bases. Germline assignment: CDR1 SGHAT and CDR2 FQNNGV. This CDR3 reads CASSGGGAETQYF. The CDR3 DNA reads TGTGCCAGCAGTGGCGGGGGGGCCGAGACCCAGTACTTC.